A selection of T cell receptor beta chains follows, all from one sample in a study of OX40 agonist ivuxolimab in advanced cancers. Method: immunoSEQ multiplex PCR; TCRdb's copy keeps in-frame clones and lacks some. Among tens of thousands of clones listed, around 90% were seen once. The specimen comprised CD4+ or CD8+ T cells sorted from blood, sampled in a trial of the OX40 agonist ivuxolimab. The source of these receptors is an adult with an advanced solid tumor such as melanoma, head and neck, liver or kidney cancer. The CDR3 runs from the conserved cysteine through the conserved F or W. D genes are given only for firm matches. Size tells how often a clone was seen (once, few, many) or the class of an expanded clone, and some rows leave it out.

v_gene	d_gene	j_gene	abundance	CDR3aa	CDR3nt
TRBV30	.	TRBJ1-5	.	CAWSVQGNQPQHF	TGTGCCTGGAGTGTACAGGGAAATCAGCCCCAGCATTTT
TRBV7-9	TRBD1	TRBJ2-2	.	CASSFPGQGGPNTGELFF	TGTGCCAGCAGCTTCCCGGGACAGGGAGGACCCAACACCGGGGAGCTGTTTTTT
TRBV27	TRBD2	TRBJ2-7	.	CASSFSGNYEQYF	TGTGCCAGCAGTTTTAGCGGGAACTACGAGCAGTACTTC
TRBV13	TRBD2	TRBJ2-1	.	CASSLGLAGGLF	TGTGCCAGCAGCCTCGGACTAGCGGGGGGGCTCTTC
TRBV7-2	TRBD2	TRBJ2-1	.	CASSLSSGDQTDYNEQFF	TGTGCCAGCAGCTTAAGTAGCGGGGACCAAACAGACTACAATGAGCAGTTCTTC
TRBV5-1	TRBD1	TRBJ2-5	.	CASSPGQGWGETQYF	TGCGCCAGCAGCCCGGGACAGGGATGGGGGGAGACCCAGTACTTC
TRBV19	.	TRBJ1-4	.	CASSPTSGHIGEKLFF	TGTGCCAGTAGTCCGACTTCTGGGCACATAGGGGAAAAACTGTTTTTT
TRBV27	.	TRBJ2-7	once	CASRTRERPFSYEQYF	TGTGCCAGCCGCACCCGGGAGAGGCCATTCTCCTACGAGCAGTACTTC
TRBV9	.	TRBJ2-1	.	CASSETVLSYNEQFF	TGTGCCAGCAGCGAGACAGTCCTCTCCTACAATGAGCAGTTCTTC
TRBV2	TRBD2	TRBJ2-3	.	CASRPTGLGETQYF	TGTGCCAGCAGACCGACCGGACTAGGAGAGACGCAGTATTTT
TRBV4-1	TRBD1	TRBJ2-1	.	CASRPGTGGGYEQFF	TGCGCCAGCAGACCCGGGACAGGGGGCGGCTATGAGCAGTTCTTC
TRBV27	TRBD1	TRBJ2-3	.	CASSFGQGDTQYF	TGTGCCAGCAGTTTTGGACAGGGAGATACGCAGTATTTT
TRBV28	.	TRBJ2-1	.	CATSGTSVYNEQFF	TGTGCCACCTCCGGGACCTCTGTATACAATGAGCAGTTCTTC
TRBV5-5	TRBD1	TRBJ2-7	.	CASSLGTGLPHEQYF	TGTGCCAGCAGCTTAGGGACAGGGCTACCCCACGAGCAGTACTTC
TRBV6-5	.	TRBJ1-2	.	CASNPTGSYGYTF	TGTGCCAGCAACCCGACAGGATCCTATGGCTACACCTTC
TRBV30	.	TRBJ1-1	.	CAWSWSQEKAFF	TGTGCCTGGAGTTGGAGTCAGGAAAAAGCTTTCTTT
TRBV15	.	TRBJ1-4	once	CATSRAADTNEKLFF	TGTGCCACCAGCAGAGCGGCTGATACTAATGAAAAACTGTTTTTT
TRBV5-4	.	TRBJ2-7	.	CASSLGDSRGEQYF	TGTGCCAGCAGCTTGGGAGACTCTAGGGGCGAGCAGTACTTC
TRBV5-1	TRBD1	TRBJ1-4	.	CASSWDRGCATNEKLFF	TGCGCCAGCAGCTGGGACAGGGGGTGTGCAACTAATGAAAAACTGTTTTTT
TRBV7-9	.	TRBJ2-5	.	CASSLARTEQETQYF	TGTGCCAGCAGCTTAGCCCGGACGGAGCAAGAGACCCAGTACTTC
TRBV4-1	TRBD1	TRBJ1-3	once	CASSQGQGIRGNTIYF	TGCGCCAGCAGCCAAGGACAGGGAATCCGTGGAAACACCATATATTTT
TRBV18	.	TRBJ2-1	.	CASSPPGRDYNEQFF	TGTGCCAGCTCACCACCGGGGCGGGACTACAATGAGCAGTTCTTC
TRBV9	TRBD2	TRBJ2-3	.	CASSVAGVDTDTQYF	TGTGCCAGCAGCGTGGCGGGAGTTGACACAGATACGCAGTATTTT
TRBV4-1	TRBD1	TRBJ1-1	.	CASSRQQGPNTEAFF	TGCGCCAGCAGCCGACAACAGGGGCCGAACACTGAAGCTTTCTTT
TRBV7-8	TRBD1	TRBJ1-5	.	CASSPRQGMDQPQHF	TGTGCCAGCAGCCCCCGACAGGGAATGGATCAGCCCCAGCATTTT
TRBV9	.	TRBJ2-1	.	CASSAEGVFYNEQFF	TGTGCCAGCAGCGCTGAAGGGGTGTTCTACAATGAGCAGTTCTTC
TRBV21-1	.	TRBJ2-7	once	CASRGEEYYEQYF	TGTGCCAGCAGAGGGGAAGAATACTACGAGCAGTACTTC
TRBV29-1	TRBD1	TRBJ2-2	.	CSATGANTGELFF	TGCAGCGCAACAGGGGCTAACACCGGGGAGCTGTTTTTT
TRBV11-1	.	TRBJ1-2	.	CASSPAGGPLTWGYTF	TGTGCCAGCAGCCCAGCGGGGGGACCGCTCACCTGGGGCTACACCTTC
TRBV18	.	TRBJ2-3	.	CASSPTDTQYF	TGTGCCAGCTCCCCAACAGATACGCAGTATTTT
TRBV7-8	.	TRBJ2-6	.	CATNLRESGANVLTF	TGTGCCACAAACTTGCGCGAGTCTGGGGCCAACGTCCTGACTTTC
TRBV20-1	.	TRBJ2-7	once	CSALVTYEQYF	TGCAGTGCTCTTGTGACCTACGAGCAGTACTTC
TRBV30	.	TRBJ1-1	.	CAWSVLAEAFF	TGTGCCTGGAGTGTTTTGGCTGAAGCTTTCTTT
TRBV2	TRBD2	TRBJ2-7	.	CASSESLAGASYEQYF	TGTGCCAGCAGTGAATCGTTAGCGGGAGCGTCCTACGAGCAGTACTTC
TRBV18	.	TRBJ2-7	.	CASSPQEGSYEQYF	TGTGCCAGCTCACCACAAGAGGGGTCCTACGAGCAGTACTTC
TRBV7-3	.	TRBJ2-1	.	CASSDRGGTYNEQFF	TGTGCCAGCAGCGACCGAGGGGGAACCTACAATGAGCAGTTCTTC
TRBV7-9	.	TRBJ1-1	.	CASSPGTFEAFF	TGTGCCAGCAGCCCTGGCACCTTCGAAGCTTTCTTT
TRBV11-2	.	TRBJ2-7	.	CASSDRDVSYEQYF	TGTGCCAGCAGCGACCGGGACGTCTCCTACGAGCAGTACTTC
TRBV4-1	.	TRBJ2-1	.	CASSRGGGLYNEQFF	TGCGCCAGCAGCCGGGGGGGCGGCCTTTACAATGAGCAGTTCTTC
TRBV19	.	TRBJ1-1	.	CASSSATEAFF	TGTGCCAGTAGTTCTGCGACTGAAGCTTTCTTT
TRBV5-5	.	TRBJ2-7	.	CASSLVNYGFDEQYF	TGTGCCAGCAGCTTGGTCAACTACGGATTCGACGAGCAGTACTTC
TRBV30	.	TRBJ2-1	.	CAWRDKTSYNEQFF	TGTGCCTGGAGGGACAAAACTTCCTACAATGAGCAGTTCTTC
TRBV27	TRBD2	TRBJ2-7	.	CASSLEWGGYEQYF	TGTGCCAGCAGTTTAGAGTGGGGGGGTTACGAGCAGTACTTC
TRBV19	TRBD1	TRBJ1-1	.	CASSLEKTGRAFF	TGTGCCAGTAGTTTAGAGAAGACAGGGAGAGCTTTCTTT
TRBV7-9	TRBD1	TRBJ2-3	once	CATNRGGTDTQYF	TGTGCCACGAACAGGGGTGGTACAGATACGCAGTATTTT
TRBV27	.	TRBJ2-3	.	CASSFANTQYF	TGTGCCAGCAGTTTTGCAAATACGCAGTATTTT
TRBV29-1	.	TRBJ2-2	.	CSVVLVDTGELFF	TGCAGCGTTGTTCTAGTGGACACCGGGGAGCTGTTTTTT
TRBV9	TRBD1	TRBJ1-4	.	CASSVAAGTGAFNEKLFF	TGTGCCAGCAGCGTAGCGGCCGGGACAGGGGCGTTTAATGAAAAACTGTTTTTT
TRBV11-2	.	TRBJ2-7	.	CASSFFAAPSYEQYF	TGTGCCAGCAGCTTCTTCGCCGCCCCATCCTACGAGCAGTACTTC
TRBV15	.	TRBJ2-1	.	CATSRRENEQFF	TGTGCCACCAGCCGCAGGGAGAATGAGCAGTTCTTC
TRBV6-1	TRBD2	TRBJ2-3	.	CASSDELAGAADTQYF	TGTGCCAGCAGTGACGAACTAGCGGGGGCAGCAGATACGCAGTATTTT
TRBV7-9	.	TRBJ1-1	.	CASSLRTLNTEAFF	TGTGCCAGCAGCTTACGGACCTTGAACACTGAAGCTTTCTTT
TRBV30	.	TRBJ2-7	.	CAWSGAGQMSAYEQYF	TGTGCCTGGAGCGGAGCGGGACAGATGAGCGCCTACGAGCAGTACTTC
TRBV14	.	TRBJ2-7	.	CASSPVLGAYEQYF	TGTGCCAGCAGCCCCGTGTTGGGCGCCTACGAGCAGTACTTC
TRBV2	TRBD2	TRBJ2-5	.	CASSEGLAGVLQETQYF	TGTGCCAGCAGTGAGGGACTAGCGGGGGTCCTCCAAGAGACCCAGTACTTC
TRBV4-1	.	TRBJ1-3	once	CASSELPVEVSGNTIYF	TGCGCCAGCAGCGAGTTGCCCGTGGAGGTCTCTGGAAACACCATATATTTT
TRBV5-4	.	TRBJ2-1	.	CATTPSSYNEQFF	TGTGCCACTACCCCTAGCTCCTACAATGAGCAGTTCTTC
TRBV7-9	.	TRBJ2-7	.	CASSLWSGTYEQYF	TGTGCCAGCAGCTTATGGTCAGGGACCTACGAGCAGTACTTC
TRBV6-5	.	TRBJ2-7	.	CASRVNKDAHYEQYF	TGTGCCAGCAGGGTGAACAAAGACGCCCACTACGAGCAGTACTTC